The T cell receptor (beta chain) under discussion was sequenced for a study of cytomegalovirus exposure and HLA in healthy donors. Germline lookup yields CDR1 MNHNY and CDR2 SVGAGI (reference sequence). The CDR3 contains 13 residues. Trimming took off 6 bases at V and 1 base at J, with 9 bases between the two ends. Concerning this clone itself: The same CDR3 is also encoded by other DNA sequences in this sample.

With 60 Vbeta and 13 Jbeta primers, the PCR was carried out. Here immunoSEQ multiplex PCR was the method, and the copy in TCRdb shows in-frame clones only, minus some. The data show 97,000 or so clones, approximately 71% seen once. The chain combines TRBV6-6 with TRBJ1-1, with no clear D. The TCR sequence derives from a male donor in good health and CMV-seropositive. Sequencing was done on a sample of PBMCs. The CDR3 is CASSLQQNTEAFF. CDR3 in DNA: TGTGCCAGCAGCCTACAGCAGAACACTGAAGCTTTCTTT.